This paragraph reports one T cell receptor beta chain. The antigen is undetermined. The sample comes from a study of blood T cells in healthy people across ages. The CDR3 covers 17 residues. From germline, CDR1 is SQVTM and CDR2 ANQGSEA. The J segment lost 1 base and the V segment lost 6 bases, leaving 18 bases of the junction unmatched. Points from the study as a whole: The lack of PBMC sorting stopped any conclusive naive versus antigen-experienced comparison.

No fewer than 7 million PBMCs went into each sample. Each sample yielded at least 5.5 micrograms of PBMC total RNA. The second PCR ran roughly 6 to 11 cycles with a sample-barcoded 5' primer and J-beta primers. TCRdb analysed the 5' RACE reads with MiXCR anew, one entry per CDR3 protein. The table shows 1.5 million to 1.9 million distinct CDR3 sequences, with 40% to 45% occurring only once. The rearrangement uses TRBV29-1 and TRBJ2-7; 7 positions agree with TRBD1. The sequencing input was blood. The receptor was isolated from a young woman in good health. The CDR3 loop reads CSVQGSDRARRSYEQYF. CDR3 coding DNA: TGCAGCGTCCAGGGATCTGACAGGGCCCGGCGGTCCTACGAGCAGTACTTC.